These 17 T cell receptor beta chains came from one sample sequenced in a study of T cell responses to AZD1222 COVID-19 vaccine. Only in-frame clones appear in the TCRdb table, and some are missing; sequencing was by immunoSEQ multiplex PCR. The table includes about 150,000 clones, over 85% detected once. Sequences were derived from peripheral blood, sampled 28 days after the second AZD1222 dose. The receptors were gathered from an adult who received the AZD1222 COVID-19 vaccine.

About this clone itself: Additional DNA sequences in this sample encode the identical CDR3. This chain connects TRBV5-1 to TRBJ1-1; D ambiguous. The CDR3 sequence is 13 residues long. Per the germline V gene, CDR1 is SGHRS and CDR2 is YFSETQ. The V and J ends lost 3 bases and 2 bases respectively, with 8 bases between them. CDR3 amino acids: CASSSSGNTEAFF. The DNA of the CDR3 is TGCGCCAGCAGCTCTTCGGGAAACACTGAAGCTTTCTTT.

V usage is TRBV4-2 and J usage is TRBJ2-5; 12 bases are shared with TRBD1. J was trimmed by 2 bases and V by 4 bases; bases with no gene match: 11. Per germline, CDR1 LGHNA and CDR2 YNFKEQ. The CDR3 runs 18 residues. As DNA, the CDR3 is TGTGCCAGCAGCCCGATGGGGACAGGGGGCAGGAGGCAAGAGACCCAGTACTTC. Residues: CASSPMGTGGRRQETQYF.

V is TRBV18 and J is TRBJ1-3; D is ambiguous. Looked up from germline, CDR1 is KGHSH and CDR2 is LQKENI. The length of the CDR3 is 13 residues. Between the trimmed V and J ends, which lost 3 bases and 7 bases, there was a span of 10 bases. CDR3 in DNA: TGTGCCAGCTCACCGACGAATTGGAACACCATATATTTT. Its protein product is CASSPTNWNTIYF.

V is TRBV19 and J is TRBJ2-7; 8 bases agree with TRBD1. This CDR3 spans 12 amino acids. The trim removed 8 bases at V and 6 bases at J, leaving 6 bases unmatched. Germline values: CDR1 LNHDA, CDR2 SQIVND (reference sequence). CDR3 bases: TGTGCCAGTTCCTTACAGGGGGGCGAGCAGTACTTC. It translates to CASSLQGGEQYF.

The CDR3 coding sequence is TGTGCCAGCAGTCCCCCGGGGAACACTGAAGCTTTCTTT. Residues: CASSPPGNTEAFF. J is TRBJ1-1 and V is TRBV6-2 or TRBV6-3; D remains ambiguous. Per the germline V gene, CDR1 is MNHEY and CDR2 is SVGEGT. CDR3 length equals 13 residues. Trimming removed 5 bases from V and 1 base from J, with 8 bases in between.

The rearrangement links TRBV7-9 to TRBJ1-1, with 8 nucleotides matching TRBD1. V lost 5 bases and J lost 1; bases outside the gene matches: 6. The CDR3 contains 15 residues. In germline, CDR1 is SEHNR, CDR2 FQNEAQ (reference sequence). The CDR3 nucleotides are TGTGCCAGCAGCGAAGCCAGGGGGCGGAACACTGAAGCTTTCTTT. Its protein product is CASSEARGRNTEAFF. Looking up the rest from reference TRBV7-9 and TRBJ1-1 gives the full variable domain: DTGVSQNPRHKITKRGQNVTFRCDPISEHNRLYWYRQTLGQGPEFLTYFQNEAQLEKSRLLSDRFSAERPKGSFSTLEIQRTEQGDSAMYLCASSEARGRNTEAFFGQGTRLTVV.

The rearrangement joins TRBV9 to TRBJ2-3; D tentatively reads TRBD1 or TRBD2 (5 bases each). The CDR3 extends over 16 amino acids. Trimming took 0 bases from V and 5 from J, leaving 16 bases between them. Per the germline V gene, CDR1 is SGDLS and CDR2 is YYNGEE. The CDR3: CASSVEGFGAGDTQYF. CDR3 DNA sequence: TGTGCCAGCAGCGTAGAGGGCTTCGGGGCAGGAGATACGCAGTATTTT.

This chain connects TRBV19 to TRBJ2-2; TRBD1 matches 7 bases. The J segment lost 5 bases and the V segment lost 8 bases, leaving 2 bases of the junction unmatched. CDR3 length: 12 amino acids. CDR1 is LNHDA and CDR2 is SQIVND in the germline V gene (reference sequence). In nucleotides, the CDR3 is TGTGCCAGTGACAGGGTAACCGGGGAGCTGTTTTTT. The encoded protein is CASDRVTGELFF.

This rearrangement joins TRBV5-1 to TRBJ1-1, with TRBD1 as a possible D gene (5 bases). Trimming left V 4 bases short and J 1 base short, with 17 bases between. This CDR3 spans 16 amino acids. CDR1 and CDR2 (germline): SGHRS, YFSETQ. The CDR3 is CASSRTGTQGNTEAFF. For the CDR3, the DNA is TGCGCCAGCAGCCGAACCGGGACCCAGGGGAACACTGAAGCTTTCTTT.

This clone was recorded once. J is TRBJ2-2 and V is TRBV5-4, with D uncertain. The V gene lost 0 bases and the J gene lost 1 base, with 4 bases spanning the gap. The CDR3 covers 14 residues. Germline lookup yields CDR1 SGHNT and CDR2 YYREEE (reference sequence). CDR3: CASSLGGNTGELFF. CDR3 bases: TGTGCCAGCAGCTTGGGGGGGAACACCGGGGAGCTGTTTTTT.

DNA of the CDR3: TGTGCCAGCAGCCGGACATCCAAGAGGTCCGGGGAGCTGTTTTTT. Encoded protein: CASSRTSKRSGELFF. V and J are TRBV3-1 (or the pseudogene TRBV3-2) and TRBJ2-2, with D possibly being TRBD1 (5 bases). The CDR3 totals 15 residues. The ends were cut back, 4 bases at V and 6 bases at J, with 15 bases in the middle. The V gene's germline CDR1 is LGHDT and CDR2 YNNKEL (reference sequence).

The V and J genes are TRBV27 and TRBJ1-3, with D unclear. The CDR3 covers 13 residues. In germline, CDR1 is MNHEY, CDR2 SMNVEV (reference sequence). V was trimmed by 3 bases and J by 4 bases, leaving 7 bases between them. The CDR3 DNA reads as TGTGCCAGCAGTTTGAGGTTAGGAAACACCATATATTTT. Translated, it gives CASSLRLGNTIYF.

The chain carries TRBV18 and TRBJ1-2; 8 nucleotides match TRBD1. CDR1 KGHSH and CDR2 LQKENI come from the germline V gene. The trim removed 5 bases at V and 5 bases at J, leaving 13 bases unmatched. This CDR3 contains 16 residues. CDR3 region: CASSAETGGEWYGYTF. CDR3 DNA sequence: TGTGCCAGCTCAGCGGAAACAGGGGGGGAATGGTATGGCTACACCTTC.

The chain couples TRBV7-3 to TRBJ1-1; TRBD1 might be the D (5 bases). The CDR3 is made up of 14 amino acids. The V and J ends lost 5 bases and 1 base respectively, with 11 bases between them. Per the germline V gene, CDR1 is SGHTA and CDR2 is FQGTGA. For the CDR3, the DNA is TGTGCCAGCAGCCCGGGACCACAGAACACTGAAGCTTTCTTT. Translation gives CASSPGPQNTEAFF.

The V gene is TRBV4-3, the J gene TRBJ1-2; unclear D gene. V was clipped by 0 bases and J by 2 bases, with 7 bases between them. CDR1 is LGHNA, CDR2 YSLEER, per germline. This CDR3 spans 14 amino acids. The CDR3 bases are TGCGCCAGCAGCCAAGACGTATCAAACTATGGCTACACCTTC. Translating it yields CASSQDVSNYGYTF.

This chain joins TRBV4-1 and TRBJ2-1; no clear D. The germline gives CDR1 MGHRA, CDR2 YSYEKL. The CDR3 is made up of 15 amino acids. V was trimmed by 1 base and J by 3 bases, leaving 10 bases between them. The CDR3: CASSQGIIYYNEQFF. CDR3 nucleotide sequence: TGCGCCAGCAGCCAAGGCATAATATACTACAATGAGCAGTTCTTC.

A single count supports this clone. The J gene is TRBJ2-1, the V gene TRBV3-1 (or the pseudogene TRBV3-2); 10 nucleotides match TRBD2. Germline CDR1 LGHDT, CDR2 YNNKEL (reference sequence). Germline trimming cut 2 bases from V and 9 bases from J; bases unmatched to any gene: 4. The CDR3 has 14 residues. CDR3 DNA sequence: TGTGCCAGCAGCCAAACCGGGACTAGCGTTGAGCAGTTCTTC. Amino acids: CASSQTGTSVEQFF.